The next 29 T cell receptor beta chains were all read from a single sample in a study of T-cell reconstitution after alpha-beta-depleted transplantation in children. Library preparation (for TCRbeta) was performed with unique molecular identifiers. TCRdb called the PCR reads again in MiXCR, with one record for every CDR3 protein. The sample yields roughly 590,000 distinct CDR3 sequences, roughly 15% seen once. The sequencing here drew on PBMCs from the stem cell graft donor, taken from the stem cell graft. The receptors come from a human donor who donated a stem cell graft to a child with acute myeloid leukemia.

This clonotype was seen many times. This sequence joins TRBV29-1 and TRBJ1-3, with a weak D call TRBD1 (5 bases). Germline V CDR1 and CDR2: SQVTM, ANQGSEA. The CDR3 loop spans 13 amino acids. V was pared by 4 bases and J by 4 bases, with 11 bases between. The CDR3 bases are TGCAGCGTTGCAGGGCGCTTCGGAAACACCATATATTTT. It codes for CSVAGRFGNTIYF.

The chain links TRBV6-1 to TRBJ2-5; 8 positions match TRBD2. The CDR3 totals 15 residues. V lost 5 bases and J lost 1; bases outside the gene matches: 6. Per the germline V gene, CDR1 is MNHNS and CDR2 is SASEGT. CDR3 DNA: TGTGCCAGCAGTCCCGGGGGGGCAGGCCAAGAGACCCAGTACTTC. This translates into CASSPGGAGQETQYF.

This clonotype was recorded a few times. The gene calls are TRBV10-3 and TRBJ2-1; D possibly uses TRBD1 or TRBD2 (6 bases each). CDR3 length equals 14 residues. The V end was cut by 7 bases, the J end by 5 bases, with 15 bases between. Germline V CDR1 and CDR2: ENHRY, SYGVKD. This CDR3 reads CAIKRRDNDNEQFF. CDR3 nucleotide sequence: TGTGCCATCAAGAGGCGGGACAACGACAATGAGCAGTTCTTC.

The rearrangement joins TRBV7-9 to TRBJ1-6; D uncertain. CDR3 size: 16 residues. Germline V gives CDR1 SEHNR, CDR2 FQNEAQ (reference sequence). V was trimmed by 6 bases and J by 4 bases, leaving 16 bases between them. DNA of the CDR3: TGTGCCAGCAGTCCATCCGGGCAGTCATATAATTCACCCCTCCACTTT. It is translated as CASSPSGQSYNSPLHF.

This clonotype has only a few counts. The rearrangement uses TRBV30 and TRBJ1-1, with TRBD1 matching over 10 bases. From germline, CDR1 is GTSNPN and CDR2 SVGIG (reference sequence). CDR3 length equals 16 residues. The V and J ends lost 1 base and 4 bases, in that order; junction bases with no gene match: 9. CDR3 nucleotide sequence: TGTGCCTGGAGTGGGGGACAGGGGACCCGAGTCACTGAAGCTTTCTTT. Its translation: CAWSGGQGTRVTEAFF. The entire variable domain, with the rest obtained from reference TRBV30 and TRBJ1-1, is as follows: SQTIHQWPATLVQPVGSPLSLECTVEGTSNPNLYWYRQAAGRGLQLLFYSVGIGQISSEVPQNLSASRPQDRQFILSSKKLLLSDSGFYLCAWSGGQGTRVTEAFFGQGTRLTVV.

The sample holds many counts of this clonotype. The rearrangement joins TRBV20-1 to TRBJ1-1, with D perhaps matching TRBD1 (5 bases). This CDR3 is built from 16 residues. Per germline, CDR1 DFQATT and CDR2 SNEGSKA (reference sequence). Trimming pared 0 bases from V and 0 bases from J, leaving 14 bases between. The CDR3 protein is CSARDLSGGMNTEAFF. CDR3 nucleotide sequence: TGCAGTGCTAGAGACCTGTCGGGGGGGATGAACACTGAAGCTTTCTTT.

The genes are TRBV4-1 and TRBJ1-1, with D hard to call. The CDR3 has 14 residues. Germline CDR1 reads MGHRA; CDR2 reads YSYEKL. The V end lost 0 bases, the J end lost 1 base, and 6 bases lay between the germline ends. The chain's CDR3 is CASSQEWSNTEAFF. DNA of the CDR3: TGCGCCAGCAGCCAAGAATGGTCGAACACTGAAGCTTTCTTT.

This clonotype has at least ten counts. This CDR3 is CASSDSPRGTDTQYF. CDR3 nucleotide sequence: TGTGCCAGCAGTGACTCGCCCCGAGGCACAGATACGCAGTATTTT. The chain combines TRBV6-4 with TRBJ2-3; D gene unclear. Germline V CDR1 and CDR2: MRHNA, SNTAGT. The CDR3 spans 15 residues. With 0 bases removed from V and 1 base from J, the gap between germline ends came to 8 bases.

The sample holds a few counts of this clonotype. The V gene is TRBV6-1, the J gene TRBJ1-6, with TRBD1 matching over 9 bases. V dropped 6 bases and J dropped 7; count of bases not matched to a gene: 13. Germline-derived CDR1 and CDR2 are MNHNS and SASEGT. The CDR3 extends over 17 amino acids. DNA for the CDR3: TGTGCCAGCAGGGGCCCCTACAACAGGGGGCGAAATTCACCCCTCCACTTT. The encoded protein is CASRGPYNRGRNSPLHF.

Points on this clonotype: A much larger clone sits a single nucleotide away, making a read error possible. The chain recombines TRBV29-1 with TRBJ2-1; tentatively, D is TRBD2 (7 bases). CDR1 is SQVTM, CDR2 ANQGSEA, per germline. The CDR3 runs to 17 residues. Written as DNA, the CDR3 is TGCGGCGTTGAAGTTGAGGGGGGGCCCAACTTTTACAATGAGCAGTTCTTC. Protein: CGVEVEGGPNFYNEQFF.

The chain has TRBV27 and TRBJ2-2; no clear D gene. Trimming cost V 1 base and J 6 bases, with 9 bases left between them. Germline loops: CDR1 MNHEY, CDR2 SMNVEV (reference sequence). There are 14 residues in the CDR3. CDR3 amino acids: CASSLFRNPGELFF. In nucleotides, the CDR3 is TGTGCCAGCAGTTTATTCAGGAATCCCGGGGAGCTGTTTTTT.

A few counts support this clonotype. This rearrangement joins TRBV7-2 to TRBJ2-3; tentative D call: TRBD1 (5 bases). Germline CDR1 SGHTA, CDR2 FQGNSA. V lost 1 base and J 1 base, leaving 12 bases between the germline ends. This CDR3 is 16 amino acids long. CDR3 amino acids: CASSLVGRVGTDTQYF. Here the CDR3 DNA reads TGTGCCAGCAGCTTAGTGGGGCGCGTTGGCACAGATACGCAGTATTTT.

The J gene is TRBJ1-5, the V gene TRBV24-1; D is possibly TRBD1 (6 bases). This CDR3 region has 14 residues. The germline V gene has CDR1 KGHDR and CDR2 SFDVKD. V lost 8 bases and J 0 bases, leaving 10 bases between the germline ends. The CDR3 sequence: CATTPGDSNQPQHF. The CDR3 DNA is TGTGCCACCACCCCAGGGGATAGCAATCAGCCCCAGCATTTT.

The table lists this clonotype with a few counts. V and J are TRBV7-2 and TRBJ2-2; D unresolved. The CDR3 runs 14 residues. V was clipped by 2 bases and J by 5 bases, with 9 bases between them. In germline, CDR1 is SGHTA, CDR2 FQGNSA. Here the CDR3 reads CASSLLEWTGELFF. The CDR3 bases are TGTGCCAGCAGCTTATTGGAGTGGACCGGGGAGCTGTTTTTT.

This clonotype was recorded at least ten times. This chain connects TRBV6-5 to TRBJ1-4; D is unresolved. The V end was cut by 5 bases, the J end by 8 bases, with 9 bases between. This CDR3 comprises 12 residues. The germline V gene encodes CDR1 MNHEY and CDR2 SVGAGI. This CDR3 reads CASSPGREKLFF. CDR3 coding DNA: TGTGCCAGCAGTCCAGGCCGAGAAAAACTGTTTTTT.

The chain couples TRBV5-1 to TRBJ1-2; no clear D gene. Germline V gives CDR1 SGHRS, CDR2 YFSETQ. Trimming removed 1 base from V and 6 bases from J, with 7 bases in between. This CDR3 has 12 amino acids. The CDR3 reads CASSLLGDGYTF. In DNA form, the CDR3 reads TGCGCCAGCAGCTTGCTAGGAGATGGCTACACCTTC.

This clonotype was seen ten or more times. The chain joins TRBV7-2 to TRBJ1-2; maybe TRBD1 (5 bases). This CDR3 contains 15 residues. Germline V gene sequence: CDR1 SGHTA, CDR2 FQGNSA. The germline V and J ends were trimmed by 1 base and 4 bases, with 13 bases remaining between them. DNA of the CDR3: TGTGCCAGCAGCTTAGGAGAGGGGACGGCCTATGGCTACACCTTC. It codes for CASSLGEGTAYGYTF.

In its sample, this clonotype was seen a few times. The chain uses TRBV28 and TRBJ2-2; no clear D. The germline V gene has CDR1 MDHEN and CDR2 SYDVKM. The CDR3 consists of 14 residues. Trimming took 5 bases from V and 1 from J, leaving 8 bases between them. The CDR3 DNA follows: TGTGCCAGCAGTACCAGGCGGAACACCGGGGAGCTGTTTTTT. Translated, it gives CASSTRRNTGELFF.

This clonotype was counted between two and nine times. The rearrangement links TRBV6-5 to TRBJ2-5, with D perhaps matching TRBD2 (5 bases). Trimming cost V 7 bases and J 5 bases, with 11 bases left between them. The CDR3 runs 12 residues. Germline V gene data show CDR1 as MNHEY and CDR2 as SVGAGI. The CDR3 spells CASTRDQETQYF. The CDR3 DNA reads TGTGCCAGCACCCGGGATCAGGAGACCCAGTACTTC.

This clonotype was recorded only once. The rearrangement uses TRBV20-1 and TRBJ2-3, with 9 bases lining up with TRBD2. Germline V gene data show CDR1 as DFQATT and CDR2 as SNEGSKA (reference sequence). CDR3 length: 14 amino acids. Germline trimming cut 5 bases from V and 0 bases from J; bases unmatched to any gene: 3. CDR3 DNA sequence: TGCAGTGCTCCTAGCGGGGCGAGCACAGATACGCAGTATTTT. Translation: CSAPSGASTDTQYF.

CDR3 sequence: CASASGGSIHEQFF. CDR3 nucleotides: TGTGCCAGCGCTAGCGGGGGGTCTATTCATGAGCAGTTCTTC. The J gene is TRBJ2-1, the V gene TRBV7-8, with TRBD2 matching 11 bases. Germline V gene data show CDR1 as SGHVS and CDR2 as FQNEAQ. The CDR3 runs to 14 residues. V was pared by 8 bases and J by 8 bases, with 8 bases of the junction left unmatched.

This clonotype occurred a few times. The chain carries TRBV7-9 and TRBJ1-5, with D unclear. The CDR3 extends over 13 amino acids. Deletions cut 4 bases from V and 9 bases from J, with 13 bases between. Germline V CDR1 and CDR2: SEHNR, FQNEAQ (reference sequence). The CDR3 bases are TGTGCCAGCAGCTCTGGACCCGGTTGGCCCCAGCATTTT. This gives the protein CASSSGPGWPQHF.

This clonotype has ten or more counts. The chain joins TRBV12-3 or TRBV12-4 to TRBJ2-1; D call uncertain. CDR3 length: 13 amino acids. The V end was cut by 7 bases, the J end by 4 bases, with 11 bases between. The CDR3 reads CASITPGYNEQFF. In nucleotides, the CDR3 is TGTGCCAGCATTACCCCGGGTTACAATGAGCAGTTCTTC.

This clonotype was observed at least ten times. The chain couples TRBV20-1 to TRBJ2-3; 7 bases map to TRBD2. Trimming took 6 bases from V and 2 from J; bases not matched to a gene: 8. Germline CDR1 reads DFQATT; CDR2 reads SNEGSKA (reference sequence). This CDR3 is 14 amino acids long. CDR3 sequence (DNA): TGCAGTGCCTCAGGGACTATGTCCACAGATACGCAGTATTTT. Protein product: CSASGTMSTDTQYF.

The table lists this clonotype with a few counts. The chain combines TRBV12-3 or TRBV12-4 with TRBJ1-2; D unclear. The CDR3 length is 13 residues. Trimming pared 6 bases from V and 0 bases from J, leaving 8 bases between. Here the CDR3 reads CASSHRANYGYTF. The CDR3 coding sequence is TGTGCCAGCAGCCACCGGGCTAACTATGGCTACACCTTC.

This clonotype was picked up many times. The V gene is TRBV29-1, the J gene TRBJ2-2, with D tentatively TRBD1 (5 bases). V lost 3 bases and J lost 6, with 14 bases in between. Germline V gives CDR1 SQVTM, CDR2 ANQGSEA. The CDR3 loop spans 14 amino acids. The CDR3 sequence: CSVDTQGIPGELFF. The DNA of the CDR3 is TGCAGCGTTGATACGCAGGGTATCCCCGGGGAGCTGTTTTTT.

The sample holds a few counts of this clonotype. CDR3 in DNA: TGTGCCACCAGCAGAGATGGGGGGCGGTTGGAGCCCCAGCATTTT. It specifies CATSRDGGRLEPQHF. This chain links TRBV15 with TRBJ1-5, with a possible D match to TRBD1 (6 bases). Germline loops: CDR1 LNHNV, CDR2 YYDKDF (reference sequence). V lost 0 bases, J lost 8 bases, and 14 bases lay in between. The CDR3 spans 15 residues.

This clonotype was counted a few times. V is TRBV6-5 and J is TRBJ1-5, with no clear D. There are 13 residues in the CDR3. The germline V and J ends were trimmed by 2 bases and 6 bases, with 8 bases remaining between them. Germline CDR1 is MNHEY and CDR2 is SVGAGI. The CDR3 DNA sequence: TGTGCCAGCAGTTACGGGGTGTCTCAGCCCCAGCATTTT. Translating gives CASSYGVSQPQHF.

The V and J genes are TRBV2 and TRBJ2-3, with 7 bases aligning to TRBD1. CDR1 is SNHLY, CDR2 FYNNEI, per germline. The CDR3 length is 16 residues. Trimming at V came to 4 bases and at J to 2 bases, leaving 9 bases not matched to a gene. The DNA for the CDR3 is TGTGCCAGCAGTGCCCTCAGGGGGACCTTCACAGATACGCAGTATTTT. Encoded protein: CASSALRGTFTDTQYF.